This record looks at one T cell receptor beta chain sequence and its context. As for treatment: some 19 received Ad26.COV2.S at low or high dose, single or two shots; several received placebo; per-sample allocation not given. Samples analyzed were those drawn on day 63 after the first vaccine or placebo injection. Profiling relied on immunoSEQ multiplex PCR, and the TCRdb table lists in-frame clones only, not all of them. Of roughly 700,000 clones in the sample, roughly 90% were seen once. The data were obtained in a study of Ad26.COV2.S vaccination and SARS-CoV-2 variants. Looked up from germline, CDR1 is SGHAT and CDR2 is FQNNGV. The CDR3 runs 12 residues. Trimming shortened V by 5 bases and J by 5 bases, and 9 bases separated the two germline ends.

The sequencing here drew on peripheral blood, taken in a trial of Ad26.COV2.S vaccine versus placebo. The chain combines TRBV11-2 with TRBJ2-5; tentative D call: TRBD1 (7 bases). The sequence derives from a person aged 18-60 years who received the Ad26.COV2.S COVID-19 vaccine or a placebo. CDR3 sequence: CASSAGGETQYF. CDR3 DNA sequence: TGTGCCAGCAGCGCAGGGGGGGAGACCCAGTACTTC.